This is a list of T cell receptor beta chains from one sample in a study of cytomegalovirus exposure and HLA in healthy donors. TCRdb's table, derived via immunoSEQ multiplex PCR, lists solely in-frame clones and lacks some. The data hold some 120,000 clones, with approximately 80% observed a single time. Sequenced material: PBMCs. The receptors stem from a man aged 40-49 years in good health and CMV-seronegative. CDR3s include the opening cysteine and the closing phenylalanine or tryptophan. D genes are given only for firm matches. Size is stated for part of the rows, as once, few or many counts, or as a class when the clone is expanded.

j_gene | v_gene | d_gene | abundance | CDR3nt | CDR3aa
TRBJ2-2 | TRBV28 | . | . | TGTGCCAGCAGTTTATACCCCTTACAGAGCCCGAACACCGGGGAGCTGTTTTTT | CASSLYPLQSPNTGELFF
TRBJ2-1 | TRBV7-3 | . | . | TGTGCCAGCACCAGGGGGTCCCCGGGGGATGAGCAGTTCTTC | CASTRGSPGDEQFF
TRBJ2-3 | TRBV5-1 | . | . | TGCGCCAGCAGCTTGATCGGGTTGGGTATACCAGATACGCAGTATTTT | CASSLIGLGIPDTQYF
TRBJ2-5 | TRBV21-1 | . | . | TGTGCCAGCAGTCCTAAAAGGAGAGAAGAGACCCAGTACTTC | CASSPKRREETQYF
TRBJ2-1 | TRBV19 | TRBD2 | . | TGTGCCAGCCCTAAGGTGGGGGACTACTACAATGAGCAGTTCTTC | CASPKVGDYYNEQFF
TRBJ1-5 | TRBV2 | . | few | TGTGCCAGCAGTACGGAGGACTCACGAACCAATCAGCCCCAGCATTTT | CASSTEDSRTNQPQHF
TRBJ2-1 | TRBV6-1 | . | . | TGTGCCAGCAGGACCGCGGGAAGCGGAAGTGAGCAGTTCTTC | CASRTAGSGSEQFF
TRBJ2-1 | TRBV5-1 | TRBD2 | . | TGCGCCAGCTCCGACACTAGCGGGAGGGGTTGGCAGTTCTTC | CASSDTSGRGWQFF
TRBJ1-6 | TRBV7-9 | . | . | TGTGCCAGCAGCTTAGGGGCGATAAACAGAAATTCACCCCTCCACTTT | CASSLGAINRNSPLHF
TRBJ2-1 | TRBV7-9 | TRBD2 | . | TGTGCCAGCAGCCTGACTAGCGGGGGGTCCTCCTACAATGAGCAGTTCTTC | CASSLTSGGSSYNEQFF
TRBJ2-3 | TRBV7-8 | TRBD1 | few | TGTGCCAGCAGCTCCGCTACAGGGGGCACAGATACGCAGTATTTT | CASSSATGGTDTQYF
TRBJ1-5 | TRBV28 | . | . | TGTGCCTCAGGGGTGGGCAATCAGCCCCAGCATTTT | CASGVGNQPQHF
TRBJ2-7 | TRBV10-1 | TRBD2 | . | TGCGCCAGCAGTGAGTCTTGGGGGGGCGAGCAGTACTTC | CASSESWGGEQYF
TRBJ1-3 | TRBV27 | . | . | TGTGCCAGCACTTCCACATCCAGCTCTGGAAACACCATATATTTT | CASTSTSSSGNTIYF
TRBJ1-1 | TRBV7-9 | TRBD1 | . | TGTGCCAGCAGCTTAGTTCGGACAGGGGTCATGAACACTGAAGCTTTCTTT | CASSLVRTGVMNTEAFF
TRBJ1-2 | TRBV6-5 | TRBD1 | . | TGTGCCAGCAGTTACGGACAGGGGCAGTATGGCTACACCTTC | CASSYGQGQYGYTF
TRBJ2-2 | TRBV4-2 | TRBD2 | few | TGTGCCAGCAGCCAAGCGGTTAGCGGGGACACCGGGGAGCTGTTTTTT | CASSQAVSGDTGELFF
TRBJ2-5 | TRBV9 | . | . | TGTGCCAGCAGCGTAGCCCCCCTAGTCCCCCAAGAGACCCAGTACTTC | CASSVAPLVPQETQYF
TRBJ1-2 | TRBV7-9 | TRBD1 | . | TGTGCCAGCAGCTTAGGGGGACAGCAATGGTATGGCTACACCTTC | CASSLGGQQWYGYTF
TRBJ2-1 | TRBV29-1 | . | . | TGCAGCGTTGAAGATGGACAGAGGCGTTCCCCCTACAATGAGCAGTTCTTC | CSVEDGQRRSPYNEQFF
TRBJ2-7 | TRBV27 | TRBD1 | . | TGTGCCAGCAGCACCGGGACAGGGTCCTGCGAGCAGTACTTC | CASSTGTGSCEQYF
TRBJ2-7 | TRBV2 | TRBD2 | . | TGTGCCAGCAGTGAAGGAGCCGGGTGGCTAGCGGAGAACTACGAGCAGTACTTC | CASSEGAGWLAENYEQYF
TRBJ2-7 | TRBV18 | TRBD1 | . | TGTGCCAGCTCACCACAGGGGGACAGGGGCCACGAGCAGTACTTC | CASSPQGDRGHEQYF
TRBJ1-5 | TRBV30 | . | . | TGTGCCTGGACCGGCGGGTCAGGTCAGCCCCAGCATTTT | CAWTGGSGQPQHF
TRBJ2-3 | TRBV18 | . | . | TGTGCCAGCTCACGCGCCGGGACACTTACAGATACGCAGTATTTT | CASSRAGTLTDTQYF
TRBJ2-1 | TRBV7-9 | . | . | TGTGCCAGCAGCTTAAGGCTACAGAATGAGCAGTTCTTC | CASSLRLQNEQFF
TRBJ2-1 | TRBV6-5 | . | few | TGTGCCAGCAGGGGGCGAGAGCAGTTCTTC | CASRGREQFF
TRBJ1-5 | TRBV7-2 | TRBD1 | . | TGTGCCAGCAGCTCAGGGGGATATAGCAATCAGCCCCAGCATTTT | CASSSGGYSNQPQHF
TRBJ2-7 | TRBV28 | TRBD1 | . | TGTGCCAGCACTCAAGGCCCAGGGGGTGGCACCTACGAGCAGTACTTC | CASTQGPGGGTYEQYF
TRBJ1-1 | TRBV6-1 | . | . | TGTGCCAGCAGCCTGACCGGGGGGCCTGGCACTGAAGCTTTCTTT | CASSLTGGPGTEAFF
TRBJ2-6 | TRBV25-1 | . | . | TGTGCCAGCAGTGACGCAGCTGGGGCCAACGTCCTGACTTTC | CASSDAAGANVLTF
TRBJ1-1 | TRBV19 | . | . | TGTGCCAGTAGGGACGAGGAGGCCACTGAAGCTTTCTTT | CASRDEEATEAFF
TRBJ1-2 | TRBV6-1 | . | . | TGTGCCAGCAGTGAAGTTCTAGGACAGAAGGATGGCTACACCTTC | CASSEVLGQKDGYTF
TRBJ2-5 | TRBV5-1 | TRBD1 | . | TGCGCCAGCAGCTTTCAGGGGGTCGACCAAGAGACCCAGTACTTC | CASSFQGVDQETQYF
TRBJ2-3 | TRBV29-1 | TRBD2 | . | TGCAGCGTCTCACTAGCGGGAGTTGCAGATACGCAGTATTTT | CSVSLAGVADTQYF
TRBJ2-1 | TRBV5-1 | TRBD1 | . | TGCGCCAGCAGCTTGCTTGGACAGGGGGGTGAGCAGTTCTTC | CASSLLGQGGEQFF
TRBJ2-5 | TRBV27 | . | . | TGTGCCACCAGCCCCTGGGGGGACGCGGAGACCCAGTACTTC | CATSPWGDAETQYF
TRBJ1-6 | TRBV2 | . | . | TGTGCCAGCAGTGAATTAGGTCAGGGGAATTCACCCCTCCACTTT | CASSELGQGNSPLHF